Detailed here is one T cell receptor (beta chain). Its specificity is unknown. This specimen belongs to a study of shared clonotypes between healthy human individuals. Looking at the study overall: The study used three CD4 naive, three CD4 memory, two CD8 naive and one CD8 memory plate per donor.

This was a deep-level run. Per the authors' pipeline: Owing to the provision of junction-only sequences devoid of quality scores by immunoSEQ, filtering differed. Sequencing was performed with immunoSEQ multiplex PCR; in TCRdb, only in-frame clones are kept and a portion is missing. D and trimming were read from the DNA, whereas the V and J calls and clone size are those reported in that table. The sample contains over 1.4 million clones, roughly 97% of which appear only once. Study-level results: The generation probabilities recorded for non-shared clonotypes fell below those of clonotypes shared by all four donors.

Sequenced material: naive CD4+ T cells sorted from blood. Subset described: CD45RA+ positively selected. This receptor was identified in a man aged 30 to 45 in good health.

The CDR3 region is CASSPSEVVSRETQYF. CDR3 DNA sequence: TGTGCCAGCTCCCCTTCAGAGGTAGTATCTCGGGAGACCCAGTACTTC. The chain recombines TRBV2 with TRBJ2-5; D gene uncertain. Germline V lookup: CDR1 SNHLY, CDR2 FYNNEI. This CDR3 comprises 16 residues. Trimming took 8 bases from V and 5 from J, leaving 24 bases between them.